Listed here are 12 T cell receptor beta chains from one sample, sequenced in a study of shared clonotypes between healthy human individuals. The assay was immunoSEQ multiplex PCR, and TCRdb's table has in-frame clones only and misses some. The repertoire has some 500,000 clones, about 96% of them found once; the top ten carry nearly 0.065%. The sample taken for sequencing was naive CD4+ T cells sorted from blood. The sample's subset: CD45RA+ positively selected. The receptors shown here come from a woman in her 30s in good health.

This rearrangement joins TRBV5-6 to TRBJ1-1; D is perhaps TRBD1 (5 bases). Germline loops: CDR1 SGHDT, CDR2 YYEEEE. The CDR3 length is 14 residues. Trimming left V 4 bases short and J 1 base short, with 11 bases between. The chain's CDR3 is CASSAGRPNTEAFF. CDR3 DNA sequence: TGTGCCAGCAGCGCGGGACGGCCGAACACTGAAGCTTTCTTT.

The chain employs TRBV28 and TRBJ1-1, with D maybe TRBD1 (5 bases). V lost 3 bases to trimming and J lost 12 bases, with 14 bases between them. Germline V gene data show CDR1 as MDHEN and CDR2 as SYDVKM. The CDR3 sequence is 12 residues long. The CDR3 region has the DNA TGTGCCAGCAGTTTGGGGTCAGGGAGAACTTTCTTT. Translation: CASSLGSGRTFF.

This clone has only one observation. This chain's CDR3 is CASSYRDAYSYEQYF. DNA of the CDR3: TGTGCCAGCAGCTACCGGGACGCCTACTCCTACGAGCAGTACTTC. V and J are TRBV9 and TRBJ2-7; D may be TRBD1 or TRBD2 (5 bases each). This CDR3 comprises 15 residues. Trimming took 4 bases from V and 0 from J, leaving 14 bases between them. Germline V gene sequence: CDR1 SGDLS, CDR2 YYNGEE.

The V gene is TRBV18, the J gene TRBJ1-2; D gene ambiguous. The CDR3 has 15 residues. The V and J ends lost 2 bases and 3 bases respectively, with 13 bases between them. Germline lookup yields CDR1 KGHSH and CDR2 LQKENI. As DNA, the CDR3 is TGTGCCAGCTCACCAACACAGCCACGAGACTATGGCTACACCTTC. Protein: CASSPTQPRDYGYTF.

This sequence joins TRBV28 and TRBJ1-2, with D unresolved. This CDR3 contains 11 residues. Germline V CDR1 and CDR2: MDHEN, SYDVKM. Trimming stripped 4 bases from V and 8 bases from J, with 8 bases between. This CDR3 reads CASSSREGYTF. The CDR3 nucleotides are TGTGCCAGCAGTTCCCGGGAGGGCTACACCTTC.

The chain has TRBV7-2 and TRBJ2-2, with 7 bases matching TRBD2. The V gene's germline CDR1 is SGHTA and CDR2 FQGNSA. The V gene end was trimmed by 5 bases and the J gene end by 0 bases; junction bases not matched to a gene: 6. The CDR3 is made up of 16 amino acids. This CDR3 reads CASSGSGTTNTGELFF. DNA for the CDR3: TGTGCCAGCAGCGGTTCCGGGACTACGAACACCGGGGAGCTGTTTTTT.

This CDR3 is CASSGHWNTEAFF. The CDR3 DNA is TGTGCCAGCAGTGGCCACTGGAACACTGAAGCTTTCTTT. This sequence joins TRBV28 and TRBJ1-1; no clear D. Germline assignment: CDR1 MDHEN and CDR2 SYDVKM. The CDR3 has 13 residues. Between the trimmed V and J ends, which lost 5 bases and 1 base, there was a span of 8 bases.

V gene TRBV5-1 combines with J gene TRBJ2-5, with D tentatively TRBD1 or TRBD2 (5 bases each). Germline V gene lookup returns CDR1 SGHRS and CDR2 YFSETQ. Trimming took 0 bases from V and 4 from J, leaving 13 bases between them. The CDR3 is 15 residues long. The DNA for the CDR3 is TGCGCCAGCAGCTTGGGGGGTCGGGGCGCAGAGACCCAGTACTTC. This gives the protein CASSLGGRGAETQYF. Looking up the rest from reference TRBV5-1 and TRBJ2-5 gives the full variable domain: KAGVTQTPRYLIKTRGQQVTLSCSPISGHRSVSWYQQTPGQGLQFLFEYFSETQRNKGNFPGRFSGRQFSNSRSEMNVSTLELGDSALYLCASSLGGRGAETQYFGPGTRLLVL.

The chain uses TRBV5-8 and TRBJ1-5, with a tentative D call TRBD1 (6 bases). The CDR3 totals 13 residues. Germline V gene lookup returns CDR1 SGHTS and CDR2 YDEGEE. V was pared by 2 bases and J by 5 bases, with 8 bases between. CDR3 sequence (DNA): TGTGCCAGCAGCTTACAGGGTTATCAGCCCCAGCATTTT. Its translation: CASSLQGYQPQHF.

A remark on this clone: Other DNA variants within this sample encode the same CDR3. The rearrangement joins TRBV28 to TRBJ1-5, with 10 positions matching TRBD1. Trimming cost V 6 bases and J 6 bases; bases outside gene matches: 5. Looked up from germline, CDR1 is MDHEN and CDR2 is SYDVKM. The CDR3 runs 14 residues. Written as DNA, the CDR3 is TGTGCCAGCAGCCCTGGACAGGGGGGTCAGCCCCAGCATTTT. Its translation is CASSPGQGGQPQHF.

V and J are TRBV5-1 and TRBJ2-1; 12 bases align to TRBD2. CDR1 SGHRS and CDR2 YFSETQ come from the germline V gene. J lost 8 bases, V lost 0 bases, and 9 bases had no gene match. The CDR3 is 17 amino acids. The CDR3 here is CASSLGASGRDRDEQFF. The CDR3 DNA is TGCGCCAGCAGCTTGGGGGCTAGCGGGAGGGATAGGGATGAGCAGTTCTTC.

The chain is built from TRBV2 and TRBJ1-1; no firm D call. The V end was cut by 7 bases, the J end by 1 base, with 13 bases between. Looked up from germline, CDR1 is SNHLY and CDR2 is FYNNEI. The CDR3 contains 14 residues. This CDR3 is CASTARGSNTEAFF. CDR3 DNA: TGTGCCAGCACCGCGAGAGGGTCGAACACTGAAGCTTTCTTT.